A single sample gave rise to the 22 T cell receptor beta chains below, sequenced in a study of T cell changes during pregnancy in multiple sclerosis. The repertoire was sequenced with immunoSEQ multiplex PCR; TCRdb's copy has only in-frame clones and lacks some. The sample holds some 100,000 clones, almost 95% seen once. Material: peripheral blood, obtained before pregnancy. These receptor sequences come from a female donor with multiple sclerosis, enrolled in a pregnancy study.

V is TRBV7-8 and J is TRBJ2-7; 7 nucleotides line up with TRBD1. The CDR3 loop spans 15 amino acids. V shed 5 bases and J 0 bases; nucleotides not matched to a gene: 7. Germline V CDR1 and CDR2: SGHVS, FQNEAQ. The CDR3, as DNA: TGTGCCAGCAGCCCAGGACAGGTATTCTCCTACGAGCAGTACTTC. It is translated as CASSPGQVFSYEQYF.

On this clone itself: A junction end diverges from the germline sequence, so it may reflect a read error. This chain connects TRBV30 to TRBJ2-1; D is undetermined. The CDR3 has 12 amino acids. CDR1 and CDR2 (germline): GTSNPN, SVGIG (reference sequence). The CDR3 DNA sequence: TGTGCCTGGAGTGTAACAGCTTATGAACAGTTCTTC. It specifies CAWSVTAYEQFF. Variable domain in full (rest from reference TRBV30 and TRBJ2-1): SQTIHQWPATLVQPVGSPLSLECTVEGTSNPNLYWYRQAAGRGLQLLFYSVGIGQISSEVPQNLSASRPQDRQFILSSKKLLLSDSGFYLCAWSVTAYEQFFGPGTRLTVL.

This clone occurred a few times. The rearrangement joins TRBV10-1 to TRBJ1-1; possible D gene TRBD1, 6 bases. There are 15 residues in the CDR3. V was trimmed by 5 bases and J by 1 base, leaving 14 bases between them. CDR1 is WNHNN, CDR2 SYGVQD, per germline (reference sequence). CDR3 sequence (DNA): TGCGCCAGCAGTACAAACAGGGACCCGAACACTGAAGCTTTCTTT. Amino acid sequence: CASSTNRDPNTEAFF.

This clone showed up just once. The chain links TRBV7-3 to TRBJ2-6; D gene uncertain. The CDR3 loop spans 16 amino acids. Germline loops: CDR1 SGHTA, CDR2 FQGTGA. V shed 5 bases and J shed 1 base, with 12 bases lying between them. The CDR3 DNA reads as TGTGCCAGCAGCCGATCTACAGATTCTGGGGCCAACGTCCTGACTTTC. Its protein is CASSRSTDSGANVLTF.

V usage is TRBV2 and J usage is TRBJ2-5, with 8 nucleotides matching TRBD1. The CDR3 length is 15 residues. Germline V gene sequence: CDR1 SNHLY, CDR2 FYNNEI. Trimming took 6 bases from V and 5 from J; bases not matched to a gene: 11. The DNA of the CDR3 is TGTGCCAGCAGCCTACTGGACAGGGCGGGGGAGACCCAGTACTTC. This codes for CASSLLDRAGETQYF.

The gene calls are TRBV7-9 and TRBJ1-2; a weak D match, TRBD1 (6 bases). This CDR3 has 14 residues. V lost 1 base, J lost 8 bases, and 14 bases lay in between. The germline CDR1 and CDR2 sequences are SEHNR and FQNEAQ (reference sequence). This CDR3 is CASSLDVGGTGYTF. CDR3 coding DNA: TGTGCCAGCAGCTTAGACGTAGGGGGTACGGGCTACACCTTC.

The chain couples TRBV28 to TRBJ2-1; D is uncertain. Trimming left V 5 bases short and J 11 bases short, with 13 bases between. Per germline, CDR1 MDHEN and CDR2 SYDVKM. The CDR3 is made up of 12 amino acids. The CDR3 DNA follows: TGTGCCAGCAGTACAGATAGGTCTCAGCAGTTCTTC. Amino acids: CASSTDRSQQFF.

V usage is TRBV27 and J usage is TRBJ2-7, with 9 positions matching TRBD2. CDR3 size: 14 residues. Germline V lookup: CDR1 MNHEY, CDR2 SMNVEV (reference sequence). J lost 2 bases, V lost 6 bases, and 5 bases had no gene match. Here the CDR3 DNA reads TGTGCCAGCAGCTTGAGCGGGAGGACCTACGAGCAGTACTTC. This translates into CASSLSGRTYEQYF.

The chain links TRBV28 to TRBJ1-1; 8 positions agree with TRBD1. V lost 6 bases to trimming and J lost 6 bases; unmatched junction nucleotides: 3. Germline CDR1 and CDR2: MDHEN and SYDVKM. The CDR3 is made up of 12 amino acids. The CDR3 is CASSIQGAEAFF. CDR3 coding DNA: TGTGCCAGCAGCATACAGGGGGCTGAAGCTTTCTTT.

This clone appeared a few times. V is TRBV5-1 and J is TRBJ1-1; 7 nucleotides agree with TRBD1. The CDR3 totals 14 residues. The germline V gene encodes CDR1 SGHRS and CDR2 YFSETQ. V trimming: 0 bases; J trimming: 6 bases; junction bases outside the gene matches: 5. CDR3 sequence: CASSLEGARAEAFF. CDR3 DNA: TGCGCCAGCAGCTTGGAGGGGGCGCGGGCTGAAGCTTTCTTT. The whole variable domain, remainder taken from reference TRBV5-1 and TRBJ1-1, is KAGVTQTPRYLIKTRGQQVTLSCSPISGHRSVSWYQQTPGQGLQFLFEYFSETQRNKGNFPGRFSGRQFSNSRSEMNVSTLELGDSALYLCASSLEGARAEAFFGQGTRLTVV.

V and J are TRBV29-1 and TRBJ2-2; 9 nucleotides line up with TRBD1. The CDR3 covers 17 residues. Looked up from germline, CDR1 is SQVTM and CDR2 is ANQGSEA. The J segment lost 6 bases and the V segment lost 7 bases, leaving 18 bases of the junction unmatched. CDR3 in DNA: TGCAGCGCCGGGGCGTACCCGGGACAGGGAAGAGCCGGGGAGCTGTTTTTT. Translated, it gives CSAGAYPGQGRAGELFF.

The J gene is TRBJ2-1, the V gene TRBV9; TRBD1 matches 7 bases. The CDR3 is made up of 15 amino acids. CDR1 is SGDLS and CDR2 is YYNGEE in the germline V gene. V dropped 2 bases and J dropped 2; count of bases not matched to a gene: 4. Written as DNA, the CDR3 is TGTGCCAGCAGCGTCCGGGACAGAGCCTACAATGAGCAGTTCTTC. The encoded protein is CASSVRDRAYNEQFF.

This chain links TRBV11-2 with TRBJ2-7; no clear D. Germline loops: CDR1 SGHAT, CDR2 FQNNGV. V was pared by 5 bases and J by 2 bases, with 10 bases between. The length of the CDR3 is 13 residues. CDR3 sequence (DNA): TGTGCCAGCAGCCCCCCGGTGGCCTACGAGCAGTACTTC. Amino acids: CASSPPVAYEQYF.

The CDR3 region is CASSPGQGGSEAFF. The CDR3 DNA sequence: TGTGCCAGCAGCCCTGGACAGGGTGGGTCTGAAGCTTTCTTT. The chain joins TRBV5-4 to TRBJ1-1; 8 bases align to TRBD1. In germline, CDR1 is SGHNT, CDR2 YYREEE (reference sequence). The junction had 8 bases not matched to a gene; V was cut back by 4 bases and J by 6 bases. CDR3 length equals 14 residues.

The chain is built from TRBV5-1 and TRBJ2-3; the match to TRBD2 covers 15 bases. Germline CDR1 SGHRS, CDR2 YFSETQ. The CDR3 is 19 residues long. The ends lost 3 bases at V and 2 bases at J; junction bases unmatched: 10. CDR3 loop: CASSSGLAGGTRATDTQYF. The CDR3 DNA reads TGCGCCAGCAGCTCGGGACTAGCGGGAGGAACAAGAGCCACAGATACGCAGTATTTT.

The genes are TRBV10-2 and TRBJ2-1; 10 nucleotides match TRBD2. V lost 10 bases, J lost 0 bases, and 15 bases stayed unmatched. This CDR3 has 18 residues. The germline gives CDR1 WSHSY, CDR2 SAAADI. The CDR3 nucleotides are TGCGCCACCTCTAGCGGGAGCCGAATAGTGAGCTCCTACAATGAGCAGTTCTTC. Amino acids: CATSSGSRIVSSYNEQFF.

This clone was recorded only once. This chain joins TRBV6-6 and TRBJ2-7; a weak D match, TRBD1 (6 bases). CDR1 and CDR2 (germline): MNHNY, SVGAGI (reference sequence). V lost 0 bases, J lost 1 base, and 7 bases lay in between. CDR3 length: 14 amino acids. The CDR3 DNA reads TGTGCCAGCAGTTACTCACAGGGATCCTACGAGCAGTACTTC. Translation gives CASSYSQGSYEQYF.

This clone has only one observation. This chain joins TRBV10-1 and TRBJ2-7; the D is unclear. V was clipped by 6 bases and J by 6 bases, with 18 bases between them. Per germline, CDR1 WNHNN and CDR2 SYGVQD (reference sequence). The CDR3 has 14 amino acids. The CDR3 loop reads CASRFDQRSSEQYF. CDR3 DNA: TGCGCCAGCAGGTTCGATCAGAGGAGCTCCGAGCAGTACTTC.

The chain uses TRBV7-8 and TRBJ2-2, with D perhaps matching TRBD1 (5 bases). The germline V gene has CDR1 SGHVS and CDR2 FQNEAQ. Deletions cut 1 base from V and 2 bases from J, with 8 bases between. The CDR3 is 15 amino acids. DNA of the CDR3: TGTGCCAGCAGCTTAGGACAGACAAACACCGGGGAGCTGTTTTTT. It specifies CASSLGQTNTGELFF.

The J gene is TRBJ1-4, the V gene TRBV18, with D unresolved. The CDR3 contains 13 residues. Germline V lookup: CDR1 KGHSH, CDR2 LQKENI. The V and J ends lost 2 bases and 10 bases respectively, with 11 bases between them. The CDR3 DNA sequence: TGTGCCAGCTCACCAGCGGTAAACACAAAACTGTTTTTT. Its protein product is CASSPAVNTKLFF.

The chain recombines TRBV5-1 with TRBJ1-1, with a tentative D call TRBD1 (6 bases). This CDR3 has 13 amino acids. V lost 4 bases to trimming and J lost 1 base, with 8 bases between them. CDR1 and CDR2 (germline): SGHRS, YFSETQ. CDR3 region: CASSQQGNTEAFF. CDR3 coding DNA: TGCGCCAGCAGCCAACAGGGGAACACTGAAGCTTTCTTT.

The V call is TRBV28, the J call TRBJ1-5, with D possibly being TRBD1 (5 bases). The CDR3 has 14 amino acids. CDR1 and CDR2 from the germline V gene are MDHEN and SYDVKM. V was shortened by 2 bases and J by 4 bases, with 9 bases between the two germline ends. This CDR3 is CASSLQGPNQPQHF. Written as DNA, the CDR3 is TGTGCCAGCAGTTTACAGGGCCCAAATCAGCCCCAGCATTTT.